The clone carrying this TCR beta chain occurred many times. Its antigen is undetermined. These data come from a study of blood T cells in healthy people across ages. Findings and limits, study-wide: Diversity estimated from one million T cells was considered an underestimate.

Primers used in a second PCR of about 7 to 12 cycles were a sample-barcoded 5' primer and a J-beta primer mix. TCRdb independently ran MiXCR on the 5' RACE reads; one entry per CDR3 protein. The sample contains about 630,000 distinct CDR3 sequences, under 25% of which appear only once. CDR1 is SEHNR and CDR2 is FQNEAQ in the germline V gene (reference sequence). V shed 6 bases and J 0 bases; nucleotides not matched to a gene: 5. The CDR3 runs to 15 residues. Every donor gave roughly 9.6 milliliters of peripheral blood. Isolation recovered at least 7 million PBMCs from every sample. Sequencing used blood. The TCR sequence derives from a man between 65 and 80 years old in good health. The chain recombines TRBV7-9 with TRBJ2-4; 7 bases align to TRBD1. CDR3 sequence (DNA): TGTGCCAGCAGTTTTACAGGGGAAGCCAAAAACATTCAGTACTTC. The encoded protein is CASSFTGEAKNIQYF.